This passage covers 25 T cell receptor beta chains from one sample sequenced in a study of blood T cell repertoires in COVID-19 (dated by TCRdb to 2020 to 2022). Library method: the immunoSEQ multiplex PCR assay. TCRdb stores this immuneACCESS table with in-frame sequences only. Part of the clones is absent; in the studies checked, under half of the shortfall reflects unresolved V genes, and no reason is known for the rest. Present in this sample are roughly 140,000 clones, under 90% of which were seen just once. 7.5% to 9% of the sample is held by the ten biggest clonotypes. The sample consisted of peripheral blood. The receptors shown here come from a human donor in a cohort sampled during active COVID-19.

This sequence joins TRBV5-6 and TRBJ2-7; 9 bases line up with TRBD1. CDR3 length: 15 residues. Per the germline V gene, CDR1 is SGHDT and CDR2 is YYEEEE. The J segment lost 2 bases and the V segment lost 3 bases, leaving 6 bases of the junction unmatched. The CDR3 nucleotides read TGTGCCAGCAGCTGGGGGACAGGGCAAGCCTACGAGCAGTACTTC. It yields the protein CASSWGTGQAYEQYF. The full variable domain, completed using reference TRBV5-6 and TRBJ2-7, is DAGVTQSPTHLIKTRGQQVTLRCSPKSGHDTVSWYQQALGQGPQFIFQYYEEEERQRGNFPDRFSGHQFPNYSSELNVNALLLGDSALYLCASSWGTGQAYEQYFGPGTRLTVT.

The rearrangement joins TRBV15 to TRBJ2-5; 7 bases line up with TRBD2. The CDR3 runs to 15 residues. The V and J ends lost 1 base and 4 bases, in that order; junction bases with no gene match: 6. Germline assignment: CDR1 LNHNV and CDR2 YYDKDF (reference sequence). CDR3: CATSRGGGTAETQYF. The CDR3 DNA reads TGTGCCACCAGCAGAGGGGGGGGGACTGCAGAGACCCAGTACTTC.

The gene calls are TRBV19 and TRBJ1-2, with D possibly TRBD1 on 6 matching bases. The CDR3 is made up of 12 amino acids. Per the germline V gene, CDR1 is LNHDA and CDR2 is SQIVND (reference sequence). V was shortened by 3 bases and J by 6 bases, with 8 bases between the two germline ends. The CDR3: CASSIGGHGYTF. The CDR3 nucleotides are TGTGCCAGTAGTATTGGGGGCCATGGCTACACCTTC.

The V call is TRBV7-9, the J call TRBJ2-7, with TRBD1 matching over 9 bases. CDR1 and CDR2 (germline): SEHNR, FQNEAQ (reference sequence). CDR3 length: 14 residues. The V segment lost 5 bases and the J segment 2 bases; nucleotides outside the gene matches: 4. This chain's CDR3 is CASSRDRDPYEQYF. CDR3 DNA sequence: TGTGCCAGCAGCCGGGACAGGGACCCCTACGAGCAGTACTTC.

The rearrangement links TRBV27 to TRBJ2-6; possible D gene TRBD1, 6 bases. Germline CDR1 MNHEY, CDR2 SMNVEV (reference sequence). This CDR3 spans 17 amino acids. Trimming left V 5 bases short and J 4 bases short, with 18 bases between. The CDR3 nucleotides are TGTGCCAGCAGTCCACGAATTACAGGGTACGGGGCCAACGTCCTGACTTTC. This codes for CASSPRITGYGANVLTF.

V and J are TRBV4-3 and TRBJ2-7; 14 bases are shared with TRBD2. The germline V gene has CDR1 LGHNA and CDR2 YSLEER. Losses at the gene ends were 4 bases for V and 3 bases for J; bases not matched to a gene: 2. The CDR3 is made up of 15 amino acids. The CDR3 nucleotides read TGCGCCAGCAGCCCGGGACTAGCGGGAGTCTACGAGCAGTACTTC. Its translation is CASSPGLAGVYEQYF.

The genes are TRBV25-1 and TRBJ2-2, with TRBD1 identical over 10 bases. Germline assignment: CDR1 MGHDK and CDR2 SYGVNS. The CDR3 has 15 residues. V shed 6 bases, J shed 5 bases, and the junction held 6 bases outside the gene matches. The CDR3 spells CASRDRGRLTGELFF. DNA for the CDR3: TGTGCCAGCAGAGACAGGGGGCGACTAACCGGGGAGCTGTTTTTT.

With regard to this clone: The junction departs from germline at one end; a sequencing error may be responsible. In DNA form, the CDR3 reads TGTGCCAGCAGCTTCTCTCAGACTAGCGGCGGGGTCTTC. Translation gives CASSFSQTSGGVF. The rearrangement uses TRBV7-2 and TRBJ2-1, with 9 bases matching TRBD2. CDR3 length: 13 amino acids. The germline V gene encodes CDR1 SGHTA and CDR2 FQGNSA.

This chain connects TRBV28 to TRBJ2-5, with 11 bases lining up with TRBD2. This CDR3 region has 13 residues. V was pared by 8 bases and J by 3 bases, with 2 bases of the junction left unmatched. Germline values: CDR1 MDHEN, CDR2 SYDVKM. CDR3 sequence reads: CASGLAGEETQYF. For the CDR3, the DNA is TGTGCCAGCGGACTAGCGGGTGAAGAGACCCAGTACTTC.

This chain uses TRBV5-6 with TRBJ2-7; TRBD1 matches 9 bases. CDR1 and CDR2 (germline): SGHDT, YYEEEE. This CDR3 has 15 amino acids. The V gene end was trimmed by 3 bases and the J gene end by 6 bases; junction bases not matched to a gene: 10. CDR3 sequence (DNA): TGTGCCAGCAGCTACCGGGACAGGGCCTTTGCCGAGCAGTACTTC. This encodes CASSYRDRAFAEQYF.

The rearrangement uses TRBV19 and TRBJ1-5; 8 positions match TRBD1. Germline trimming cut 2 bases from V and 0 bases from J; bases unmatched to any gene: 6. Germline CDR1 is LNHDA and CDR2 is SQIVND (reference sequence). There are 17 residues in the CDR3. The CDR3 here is CASSISQGAPSNQPQHF. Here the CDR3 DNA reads TGTGCCAGTAGTATATCGCAGGGGGCGCCTAGCAATCAGCCCCAGCATTTT.

The CDR3 protein is CASSVRRTEHNSPLHF. Here the CDR3 DNA reads TGTGCCAGCAGCGTCCGCAGGACAGAACATAATTCACCCCTCCACTTT. The gene calls are TRBV2 and TRBJ1-6, with D possibly matching TRBD1 (6 bases). V lost 6 bases, J lost 5 bases, and 17 bases lay in between. The CDR3 is 16 amino acids. Germline V CDR1 and CDR2: SNHLY, FYNNEI.

CDR3 nucleotides: TGTGCCACCAGTGATCCGGACAGGGGCCAATACAATGAGCAGTTCTTC. Translating gives CATSDPDRGQYNEQFF. The chain is built from TRBV24-1 and TRBJ2-1; 9 bases match TRBD1. The J segment lost 4 bases and the V segment lost 3 bases, leaving 6 bases of the junction unmatched. From germline, CDR1 is KGHDR and CDR2 SFDVKD. The length of the CDR3 is 16 residues.

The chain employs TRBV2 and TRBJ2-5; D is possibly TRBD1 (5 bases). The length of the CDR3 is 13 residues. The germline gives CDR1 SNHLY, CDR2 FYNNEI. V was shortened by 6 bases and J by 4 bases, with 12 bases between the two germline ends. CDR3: CASSLNRGETQYF. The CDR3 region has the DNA TGTGCCAGCAGCCTGAATAGGGGAGAGACCCAGTACTTC.

CDR3 residues: CASSKLAGYNEQFF. CDR3 bases: TGTGCCAGTAGCAAACTAGCGGGGTACAATGAGCAGTTCTTC. The rearrangement uses TRBV19 and TRBJ2-1, with TRBD2 identical over 10 bases. Germline V gives CDR1 LNHDA, CDR2 SQIVND (reference sequence). V trimming: 6 bases; J trimming: 4 bases; junction bases outside the gene matches: 3. This CDR3 comprises 14 residues.

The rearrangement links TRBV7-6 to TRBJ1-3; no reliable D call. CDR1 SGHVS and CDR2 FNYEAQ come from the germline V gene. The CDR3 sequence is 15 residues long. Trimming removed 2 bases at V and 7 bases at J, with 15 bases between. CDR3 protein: CASSLNGQFLNTIYF. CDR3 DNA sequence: TGTGCCAGCAGCTTAAATGGGCAGTTTCTCAACACCATATATTTT.

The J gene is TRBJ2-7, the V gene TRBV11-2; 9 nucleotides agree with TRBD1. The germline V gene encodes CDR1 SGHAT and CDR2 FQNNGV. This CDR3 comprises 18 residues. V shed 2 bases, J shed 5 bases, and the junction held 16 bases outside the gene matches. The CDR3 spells CASSLMRPGQGFGHEQYF. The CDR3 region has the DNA TGTGCCAGCAGCTTAATGAGACCGGGACAGGGTTTCGGGCACGAGCAGTACTTC.

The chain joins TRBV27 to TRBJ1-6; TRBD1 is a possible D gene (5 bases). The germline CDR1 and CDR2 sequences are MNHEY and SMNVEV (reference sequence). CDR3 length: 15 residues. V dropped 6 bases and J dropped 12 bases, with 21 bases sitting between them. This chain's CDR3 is CASRPPGTSLKPLHF. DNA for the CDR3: TGTGCCAGCAGGCCCCCCGGGACTTCGCTGAAACCCCTCCACTTT.

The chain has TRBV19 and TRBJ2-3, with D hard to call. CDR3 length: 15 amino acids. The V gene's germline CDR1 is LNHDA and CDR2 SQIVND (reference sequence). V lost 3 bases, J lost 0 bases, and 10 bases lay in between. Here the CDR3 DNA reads TGTGCCAGTAGTATGGCGGCATCTAGCACAGATACGCAGTATTTT. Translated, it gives CASSMAASSTDTQYF.

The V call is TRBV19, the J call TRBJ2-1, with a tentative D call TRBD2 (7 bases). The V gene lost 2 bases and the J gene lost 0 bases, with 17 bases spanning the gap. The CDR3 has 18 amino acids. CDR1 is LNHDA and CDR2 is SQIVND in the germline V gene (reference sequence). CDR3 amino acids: CASSIMGGGGSSYNEQFF. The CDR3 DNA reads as TGTGCCAGTAGTATAATGGGGGGGGGCGGAAGCTCCTACAATGAGCAGTTCTTC.

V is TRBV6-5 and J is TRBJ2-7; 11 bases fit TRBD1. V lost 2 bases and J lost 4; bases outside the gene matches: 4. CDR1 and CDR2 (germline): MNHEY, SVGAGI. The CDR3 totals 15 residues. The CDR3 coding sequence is TGTGCCAGCAGTTACCCGGACAGGGGGCGGTACGAGCAGTACTTC. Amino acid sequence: CASSYPDRGRYEQYF.

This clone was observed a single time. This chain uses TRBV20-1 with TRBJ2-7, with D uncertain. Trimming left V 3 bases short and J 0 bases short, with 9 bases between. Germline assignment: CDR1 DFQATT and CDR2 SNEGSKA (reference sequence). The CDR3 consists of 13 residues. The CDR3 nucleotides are TGCAGTGCTAGTCACGTTAGCTCCTACGAGCAGTACTTC. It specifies CSASHVSSYEQYF.

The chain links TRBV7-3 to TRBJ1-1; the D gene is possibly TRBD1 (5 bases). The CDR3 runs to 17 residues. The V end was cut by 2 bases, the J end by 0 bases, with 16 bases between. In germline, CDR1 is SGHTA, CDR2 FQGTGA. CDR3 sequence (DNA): TGTGCCAGCAGCTTACGCAGGGTTTCGCGAATGAACACTGAAGCTTTCTTT. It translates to CASSLRRVSRMNTEAFF. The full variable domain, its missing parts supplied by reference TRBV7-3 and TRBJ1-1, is GAGVSQTPSNKVTEKGKYVELRCDPISGHTALYWYRQSLGQGPEFLIYFQGTGAADDSGLPNDRFFAVRPEGSVSTLKIQRTERGDSAVYLCASSLRRVSRMNTEAFFGQGTRLTVV.

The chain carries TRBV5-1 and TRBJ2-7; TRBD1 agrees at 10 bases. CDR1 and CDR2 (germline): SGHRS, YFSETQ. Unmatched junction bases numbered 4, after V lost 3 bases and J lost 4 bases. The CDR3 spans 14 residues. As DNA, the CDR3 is TGCGCCAGCAGCTCCCCGGGACAGGGGTACGAGCAGTACTTC. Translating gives CASSSPGQGYEQYF.

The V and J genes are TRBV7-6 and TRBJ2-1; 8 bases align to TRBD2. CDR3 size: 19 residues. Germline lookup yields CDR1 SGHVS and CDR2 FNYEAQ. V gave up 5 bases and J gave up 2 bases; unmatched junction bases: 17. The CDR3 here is CASSLAGLAGLAPYNEQFF. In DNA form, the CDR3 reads TGTGCCAGCAGCCTGGCTGGTCTAGCGGGCCTTGCCCCCTACAATGAGCAGTTCTTC.